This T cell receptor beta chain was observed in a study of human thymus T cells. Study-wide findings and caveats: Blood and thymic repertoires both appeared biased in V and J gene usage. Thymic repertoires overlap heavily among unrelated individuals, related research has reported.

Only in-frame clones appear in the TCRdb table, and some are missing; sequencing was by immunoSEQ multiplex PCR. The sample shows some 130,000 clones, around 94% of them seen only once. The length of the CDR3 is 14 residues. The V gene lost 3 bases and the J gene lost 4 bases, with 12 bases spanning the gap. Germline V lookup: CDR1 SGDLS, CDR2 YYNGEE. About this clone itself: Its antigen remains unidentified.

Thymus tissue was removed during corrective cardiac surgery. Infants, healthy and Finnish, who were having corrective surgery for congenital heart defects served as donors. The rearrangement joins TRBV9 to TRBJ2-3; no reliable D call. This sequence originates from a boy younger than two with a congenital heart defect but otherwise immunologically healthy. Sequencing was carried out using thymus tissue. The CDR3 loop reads CASSEQAPADTQYF. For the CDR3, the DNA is TGTGCCAGCAGCGAGCAGGCCCCAGCAGATACGCAGTATTTT.